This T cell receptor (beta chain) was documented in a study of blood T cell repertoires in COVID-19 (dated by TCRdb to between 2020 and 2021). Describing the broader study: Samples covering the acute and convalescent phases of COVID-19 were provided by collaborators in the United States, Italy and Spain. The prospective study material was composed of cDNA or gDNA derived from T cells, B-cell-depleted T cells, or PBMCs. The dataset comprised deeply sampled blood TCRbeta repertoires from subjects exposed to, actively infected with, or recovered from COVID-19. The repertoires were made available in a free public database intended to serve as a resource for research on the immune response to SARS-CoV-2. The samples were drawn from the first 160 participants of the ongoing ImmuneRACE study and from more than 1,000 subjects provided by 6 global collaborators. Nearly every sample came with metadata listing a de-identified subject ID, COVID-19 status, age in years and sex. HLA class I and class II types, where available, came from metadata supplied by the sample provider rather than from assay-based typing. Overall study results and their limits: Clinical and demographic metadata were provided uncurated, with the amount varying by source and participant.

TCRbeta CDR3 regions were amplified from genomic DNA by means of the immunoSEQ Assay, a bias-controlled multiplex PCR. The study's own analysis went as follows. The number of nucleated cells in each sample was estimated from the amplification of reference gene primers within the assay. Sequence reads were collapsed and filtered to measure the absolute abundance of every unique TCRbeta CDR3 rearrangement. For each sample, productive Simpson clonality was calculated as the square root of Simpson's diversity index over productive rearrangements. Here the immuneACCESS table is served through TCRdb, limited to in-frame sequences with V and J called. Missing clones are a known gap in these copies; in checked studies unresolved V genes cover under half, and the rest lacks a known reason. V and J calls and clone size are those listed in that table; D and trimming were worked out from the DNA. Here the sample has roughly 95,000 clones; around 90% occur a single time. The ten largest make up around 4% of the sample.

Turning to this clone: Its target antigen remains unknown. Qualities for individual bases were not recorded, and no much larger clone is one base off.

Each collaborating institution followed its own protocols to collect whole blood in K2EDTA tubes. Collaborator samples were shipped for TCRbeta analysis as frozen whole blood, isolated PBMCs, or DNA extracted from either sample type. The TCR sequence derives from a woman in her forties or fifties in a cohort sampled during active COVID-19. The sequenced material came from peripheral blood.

The CDR3 has the sequence CASTTGRATEAFF. Read as DNA, the sequence is TGTGCCAGTACTACAGGGCGGGCCACTGAAGCTTTCTTT. In this chain, TRBV19 is recombined with TRBJ1-1; possibly the D gene is TRBD1, per 6 matching bases. Including cysteine and phenylalanine, the CDR3 has 13 amino acids. The kept DNA is CDR3 alone, 39 bases in frame from the first base. The germline V gene (reference sequence) specifies LNHDA as CDR1 and SQIVND as CDR2. V lost 7 bases and J lost 4 bases; the stretch between them is 13 bases long.